The present TCR beta chain was sequenced within a study of blood T cells in healthy people across ages. Study results and limitations: Fewer expanded clones and more diversity marked long-lived versus aged donors.

In its sample, this clonotype was seen a few times. The antigen is unknown. Combining a sample-barcoded 5' primer with a J-beta primer mix, a second PCR ran for roughly 7 to 12 cycles. Each cDNA molecule received a tag from a template-switch adaptor that had 12 random nucleotides. TCRdb redid the calling of the 5' RACE reads with MiXCR, one entry per CDR3 protein. The sample has 270,000 or so distinct CDR3 sequences; around 27% are singletons. Each donor's blood draw was around 10 milliliters of peripheral blood. With each sample, at least 6 micrograms of total RNA were extracted. CDR3 length: 14 residues. CDR1 and CDR2 from the germline V gene are MDHEN and SYDVKM. V lost 5 bases, J lost 6 bases, and 13 bases lay in between.

The specimen was blood. The gene calls are TRBV28 and TRBJ2-2, with D possibly matching TRBD2 (5 bases). This TCR was recovered from a woman in her 70s in good health. The CDR3 sequence: CASSLAFSSGELFF. For the CDR3, the DNA is TGTGCCAGCAGTCTAGCCTTCAGCTCCGGGGAGCTGTTTTTT.